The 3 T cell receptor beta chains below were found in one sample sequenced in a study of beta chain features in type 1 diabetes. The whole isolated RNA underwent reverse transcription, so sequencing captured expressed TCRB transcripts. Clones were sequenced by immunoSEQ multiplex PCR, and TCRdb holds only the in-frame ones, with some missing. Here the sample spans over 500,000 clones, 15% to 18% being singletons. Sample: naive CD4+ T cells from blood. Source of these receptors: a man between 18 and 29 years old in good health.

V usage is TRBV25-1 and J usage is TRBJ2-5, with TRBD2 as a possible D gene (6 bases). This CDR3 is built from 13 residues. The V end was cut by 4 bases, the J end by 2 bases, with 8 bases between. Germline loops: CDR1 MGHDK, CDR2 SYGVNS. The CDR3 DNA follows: TGTGCCAGCAGTGTTAGCGGACAAGAGACCCAGTACTTC. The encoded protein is CASSVSGQETQYF.

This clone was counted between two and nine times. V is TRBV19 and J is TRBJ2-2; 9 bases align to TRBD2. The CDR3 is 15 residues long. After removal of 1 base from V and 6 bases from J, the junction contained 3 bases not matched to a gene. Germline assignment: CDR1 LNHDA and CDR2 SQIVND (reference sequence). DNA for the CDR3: TGTGCCAGTAGTATAGCTAGCGGGATTTCCGGGGAGCTGTTTTTT. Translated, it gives CASSIASGISGELFF.

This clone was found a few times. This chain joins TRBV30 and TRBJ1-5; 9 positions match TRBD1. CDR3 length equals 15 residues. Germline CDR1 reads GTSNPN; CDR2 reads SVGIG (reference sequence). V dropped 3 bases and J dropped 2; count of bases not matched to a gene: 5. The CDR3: CAWSPRTGGNQPQHF. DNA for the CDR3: TGTGCCTGGAGCCCCCGGACAGGGGGCAATCAGCCCCAGCATTTT.